Listed below are T cell receptor beta chains from one sample, sequenced in a study of blood T cell repertoires in COVID-19. Repertoires were generated with immunoSEQ multiplex PCR, while TCRdb's copy carries only in-frame clones and drops some. The sample consists of roughly 100,000 clones, approximately 85% of them appearing once. The specimen sequenced was peripheral blood. These receptors were obtained from a man aged 45 to 65 with acute or convalescent COVID-19. The CDR3 runs from the conserved cysteine through the conserved F or W. Fields, in order: V gene, CDR3 protein.

>TRBV6-5
CASSYDYGSNQPQHF
>TRBV6-5
CASSRQDRNSPLHF
>TRBV7-9
CASSLISRETQYF
>TRBV7-9
CASSPSGTRNSNQPQHF
>TRBV3-1/TRBV3-2
CASSQGSGPVNYGYTF
>TRBV2
CASSGGTGGYQPQHF
>TRBV9
CASSVDDRVYTEAFF
>TRBV19
CASSPQDHQPQHF
>TRBV30
CAYSKGQGRNTIYF
>TRBV3-1/TRBV3-2
CASSAAGQGAGYTF
>TRBV3-1/TRBV3-2
CASSQERGAGRANTIYF
>TRBV27
CASGTRTGNYGYTF
>TRBV5-1
CASSLEAWNTEAFF
>TRBV15
CATSRSPAGGVDEQFF
>TRBV12-3/TRBV12-4
CASSSGQGAPQYF
>TRBV27
CASSRGSTHEQYF
>TRBV5-1
CASSLRGESSGANVLTF
>TRBV3-1/TRBV3-2
CASSQMQAGNTIYF
>TRBV5-1
CASSSKLTGKGQFF
>TRBV3-1/TRBV3-2
CASSLRPSGGLDTQYF
>TRBV29-1
CSVLDSGGEKLFF
>TRBV27
CASSLGLDLKTQYF
>TRBV5-1
CASRLTGDSNQPQHF
>TRBV6-5
CAVLGTANEKLFF
>TRBV7-2
CATRTGLAGVAEQFF
>TRBV11-2
CASSLAGAGNTEAFF
>TRBV19
CASSITGQGLVGEKLFF
>TRBV7-9
CASSPRGGPRPHEQYF
>TRBV4-1
CASSQEGQGTPQHF
>TRBV7-2
CASSGRQGWAFF
>TRBV10-3
CAIREQGASTDTQYF
>TRBV25-1
CASRGTGDRYEQYF
>TRBV18
CASSPLARERTDTQYF
>TRBV9
CASSAHRQGGNEKLFF
>TRBV10-2
CASRTKDTEAFF
>TRBV6-5
CASGTGGRGGSGYTF
>TRBV5-6
CASSSGGNEQFF
>TRBV13
CASSLTPKLAGGPPGEQYF
>TRBV29-1
CSVAQANEKLFF
>TRBV10-3
CATRQANTEAFF
>TRBV12-3/TRBV12-4
CASTSDRYYGYTF
>TRBV6-2/TRBV6-3
CASSLGNGQNRGNTIYF
>TRBV15
CATSPLPTDTQYF
>TRBV5-6
CASSSRQGSNEKLFF
>TRBV4-1
CASSPSPGVGDTQYF
>TRBV19
CASRTTGVNSPLHF
>TRBV21-1
CASSKVTGQGTNYGYTF
>TRBV7-9
CASSLVGGQGDF
>TRBV19
CASSLQGANYGYTF
>TRBV6-5
CASNQDSNTQYF
>TRBV30
CAWSQGSGYTF
>TRBV19
CASSIVGVREQYF
>TRBV7-2
CASSSGLAGGQETQYF
>TRBV9
CASSVGWGQTEAFF